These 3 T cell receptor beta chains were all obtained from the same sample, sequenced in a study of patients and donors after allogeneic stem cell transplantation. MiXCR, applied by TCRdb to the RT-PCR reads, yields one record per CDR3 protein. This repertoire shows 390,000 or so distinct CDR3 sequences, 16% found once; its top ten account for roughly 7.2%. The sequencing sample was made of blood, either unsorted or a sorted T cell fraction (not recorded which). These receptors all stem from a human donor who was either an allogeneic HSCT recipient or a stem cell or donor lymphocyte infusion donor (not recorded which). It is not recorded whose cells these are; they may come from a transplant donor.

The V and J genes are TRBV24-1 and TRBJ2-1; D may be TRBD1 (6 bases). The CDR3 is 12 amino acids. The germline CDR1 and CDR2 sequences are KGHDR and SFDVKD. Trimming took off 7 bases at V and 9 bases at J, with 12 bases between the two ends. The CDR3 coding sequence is TGTGCCACCAGGATGGCACAGGGTGAGCAGTTCTTC. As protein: CATRMAQGEQFF.

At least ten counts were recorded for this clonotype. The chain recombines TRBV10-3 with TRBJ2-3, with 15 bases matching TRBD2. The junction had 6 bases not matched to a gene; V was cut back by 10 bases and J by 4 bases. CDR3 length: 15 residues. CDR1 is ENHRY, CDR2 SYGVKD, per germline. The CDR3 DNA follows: TGTGCCACCGGACTAGCGGGGGGGCAGGCAGATACGCAGTATTTT. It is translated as CATGLAGGQADTQYF.

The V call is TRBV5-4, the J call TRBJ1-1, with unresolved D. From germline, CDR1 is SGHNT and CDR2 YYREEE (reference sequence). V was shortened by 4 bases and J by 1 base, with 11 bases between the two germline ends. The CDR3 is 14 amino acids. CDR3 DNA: TGTGCCAGCAGCCCCCGGGCCTCGAACACTGAAGCTTTCTTT. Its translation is CASSPRASNTEAFF.